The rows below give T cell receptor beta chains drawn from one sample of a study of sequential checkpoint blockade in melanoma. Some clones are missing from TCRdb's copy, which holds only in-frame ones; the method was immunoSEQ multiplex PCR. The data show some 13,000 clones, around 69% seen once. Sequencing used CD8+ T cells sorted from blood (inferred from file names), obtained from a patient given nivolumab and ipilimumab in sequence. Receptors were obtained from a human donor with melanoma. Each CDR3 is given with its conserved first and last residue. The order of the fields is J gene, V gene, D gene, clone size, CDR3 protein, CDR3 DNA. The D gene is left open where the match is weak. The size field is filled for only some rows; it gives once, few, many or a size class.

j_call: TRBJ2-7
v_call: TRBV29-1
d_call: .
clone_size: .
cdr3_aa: CSVLGRSYEQYF
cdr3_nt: TGCAGCGTTCTGGGCAGGTCCTACGAGCAGTACTTC

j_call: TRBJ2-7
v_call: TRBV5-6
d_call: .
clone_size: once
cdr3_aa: CASSLNTYEQYF
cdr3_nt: TGTGCCAGCAGCCTTAATACCTACGAGCAGTACTTC

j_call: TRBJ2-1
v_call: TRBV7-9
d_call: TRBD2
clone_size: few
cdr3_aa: CASSSTSGHSYNEQFF
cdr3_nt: TGTGCCAGCAGCTCGACTAGCGGGCATTCCTACAATGAGCAGTTCTTC

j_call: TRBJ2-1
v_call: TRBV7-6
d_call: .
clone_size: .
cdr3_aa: CASSWGLDNEQFF
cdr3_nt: TGTGCCAGCAGCTGGGGACTCGACAATGAGCAGTTCTTC

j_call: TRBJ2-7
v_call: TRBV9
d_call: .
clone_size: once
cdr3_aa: CASSVGDSSYEQYF
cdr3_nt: TGTGCCAGCAGCGTAGGAGACAGTTCCTACGAGCAGTACTTC

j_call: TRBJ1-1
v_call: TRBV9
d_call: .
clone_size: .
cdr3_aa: CASSVGQKGTEAFF
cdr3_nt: TGTGCCAGCAGCGTAGGACAAAAAGGAACTGAAGCTTTCTTT

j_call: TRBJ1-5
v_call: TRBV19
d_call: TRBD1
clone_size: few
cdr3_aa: CASSPGQASNQPQHF
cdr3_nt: TGTGCCAGTAGTCCGGGACAGGCTAGCAATCAGCCCCAGCATTTT

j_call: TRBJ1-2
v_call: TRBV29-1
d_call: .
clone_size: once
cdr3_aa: CSVRIEETNYGYTF
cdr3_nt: TGCAGCGTCCGCATTGAGGAGACTAACTATGGCTACACCTTC

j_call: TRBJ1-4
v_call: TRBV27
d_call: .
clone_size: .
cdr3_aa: CASSPGQRAEKLFF
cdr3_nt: TGTGCCAGCAGTCCAGGACAGAGGGCTGAAAAACTGTTTTTT

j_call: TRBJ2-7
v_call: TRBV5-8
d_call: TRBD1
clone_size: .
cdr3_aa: CASSLAPGQGSVSYEQYF
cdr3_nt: TGTGCCAGCAGCTTAGCGCCGGGACAGGGGTCGGTCTCCTACGAGCAGTACTTC

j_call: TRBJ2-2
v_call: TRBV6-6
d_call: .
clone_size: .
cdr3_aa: CASRIVGDRELFF
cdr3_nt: TGTGCCAGCAGGATAGTCGGAGATCGGGAGCTGTTTTTT

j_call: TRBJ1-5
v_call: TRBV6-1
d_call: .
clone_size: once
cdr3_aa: CASLPAKGQPQHF
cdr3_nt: TGTGCCAGCCTTCCCGCGAAGGGGCAGCCCCAGCATTTT

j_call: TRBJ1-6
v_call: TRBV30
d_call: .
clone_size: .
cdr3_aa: CAWSVHPVRVYSPLHF
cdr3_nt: TGTGCCTGGAGTGTACACCCCGTCAGGGTTTATTCACCCCTCCACTTT

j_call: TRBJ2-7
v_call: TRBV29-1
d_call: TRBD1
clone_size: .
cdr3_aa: CSGGTGNPPYEQYF
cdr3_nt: TGCAGCGGAGGGACAGGGAATCCCCCCTACGAGCAGTACTTC

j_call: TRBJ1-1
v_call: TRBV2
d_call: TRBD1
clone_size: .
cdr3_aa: CASMGTASLF
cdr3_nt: TGTGCCAGCATGGGGACAGCGTCTCTTTTT

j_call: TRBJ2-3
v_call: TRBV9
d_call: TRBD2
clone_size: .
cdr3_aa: CASSVDGLATDTQYF
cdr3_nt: TGTGCCAGCAGCGTAGATGGACTAGCAACAGATACGCAGTATTTT

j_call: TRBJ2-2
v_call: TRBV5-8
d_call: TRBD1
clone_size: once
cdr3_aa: CAGGQGDTGELFF
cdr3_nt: TGTGCCGGGGGACAGGGGGACACCGGGGAGCTGTTTTTT

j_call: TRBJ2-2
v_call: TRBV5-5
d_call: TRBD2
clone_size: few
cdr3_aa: CASSQALAGTGELFF
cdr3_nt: TGTGCCAGCAGCCAAGCACTAGCGGGAACCGGGGAGCTGTTTTTT

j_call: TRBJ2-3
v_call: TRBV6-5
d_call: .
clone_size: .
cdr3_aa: CASSQQGDTQYF
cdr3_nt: TGTGCCAGCAGTCAACAGGGTGATACGCAGTATTTT

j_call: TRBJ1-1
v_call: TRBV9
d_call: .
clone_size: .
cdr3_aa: CASSGGVAGTEAFF
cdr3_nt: TGTGCCAGCAGCGGCGGGGTCGCGGGCACTGAAGCTTTCTTT

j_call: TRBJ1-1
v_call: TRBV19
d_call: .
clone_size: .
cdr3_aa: CASSIGSLGTEAFF
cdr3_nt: TGTGCCAGTAGTATAGGTAGCCTGGGCACTGAAGCTTTCTTT

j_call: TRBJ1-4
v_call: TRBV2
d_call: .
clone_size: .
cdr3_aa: CASNRGQPNEKLFF
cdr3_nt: TGTGCCAGCAATAGGGGACAACCTAATGAAAAACTGTTTTTT

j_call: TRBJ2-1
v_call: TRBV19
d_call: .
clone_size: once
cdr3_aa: CASSITGYNEQFF
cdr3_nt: TGTGCCAGTAGTATCACAGGGTACAATGAGCAGTTCTTC

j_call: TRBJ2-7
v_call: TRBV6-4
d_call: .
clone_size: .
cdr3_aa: CASNVIREQYF
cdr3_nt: TGTGCCAGCAACGTTATCCGGGAGCAGTACTTC

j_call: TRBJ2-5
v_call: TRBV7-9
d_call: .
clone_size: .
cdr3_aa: CASSPSWGDETQYF
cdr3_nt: TGTGCCAGCAGCCCCTCCTGGGGCGACGAGACCCAGTACTTC

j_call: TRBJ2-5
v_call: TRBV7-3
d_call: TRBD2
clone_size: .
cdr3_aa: CASSHPPGGPRETQYF
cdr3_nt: TGTGCCAGCAGCCACCCCCCGGGGGGGCCCAGGGAGACCCAGTACTTC

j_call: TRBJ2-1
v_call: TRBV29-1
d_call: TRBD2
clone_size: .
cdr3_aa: CSVRGGGWENEQFF
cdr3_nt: TGCAGCGTTCGGGGGGGCGGTTGGGAGAATGAGCAGTTCTTC

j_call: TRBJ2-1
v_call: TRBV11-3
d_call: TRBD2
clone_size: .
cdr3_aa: CASSLLASSSYNEQFF
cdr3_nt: TGTGCCAGCAGCCTACTAGCGTCGAGCTCCTACAATGAGCAGTTCTTC

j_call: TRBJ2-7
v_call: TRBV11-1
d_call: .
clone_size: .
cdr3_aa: CASSASGYYEQYF
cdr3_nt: TGTGCCAGCAGCGCGTCAGGCTACTACGAGCAGTACTTC

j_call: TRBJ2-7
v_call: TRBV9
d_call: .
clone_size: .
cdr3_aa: CASSVAPQNEQYF
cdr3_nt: TGTGCCAGCAGCGTAGCTCCCCAGAACGAGCAGTACTTC

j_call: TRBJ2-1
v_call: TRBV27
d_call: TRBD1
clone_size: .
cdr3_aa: CASSSLGTGVTYNEQFF
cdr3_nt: TGTGCCAGCAGTTCCCTCGGGACAGGGGTAACCTACAATGAGCAGTTCTTC

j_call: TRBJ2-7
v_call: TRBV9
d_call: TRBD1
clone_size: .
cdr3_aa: CASSVGTGYYEQYF
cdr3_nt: TGTGCCAGCAGCGTTGGGACAGGGTACTACGAGCAGTACTTC

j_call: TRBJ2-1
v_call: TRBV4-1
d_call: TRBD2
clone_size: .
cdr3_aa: CASSHISGSGGIYNEQFF
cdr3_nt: TGCGCCAGCAGCCATATATCTGGAAGCGGGGGGATCTACAATGAGCAGTTCTTC

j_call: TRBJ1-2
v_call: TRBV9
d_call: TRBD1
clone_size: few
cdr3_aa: CASSSWTGYYGYTF
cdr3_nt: TGTGCCAGCAGCTCTTGGACAGGATACTATGGCTACACCTTC

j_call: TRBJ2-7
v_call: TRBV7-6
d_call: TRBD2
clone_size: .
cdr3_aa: CASSLLAGDYEQYF
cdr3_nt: TGTGCCAGCAGCTTGCTAGCGGGAGACTACGAGCAGTACTTC

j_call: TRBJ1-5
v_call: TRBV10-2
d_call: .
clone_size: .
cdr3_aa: CASSAGGLDQPQHF
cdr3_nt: TGCGCCAGCAGTGCGGGGGGCTTAGATCAGCCCCAGCATTTT

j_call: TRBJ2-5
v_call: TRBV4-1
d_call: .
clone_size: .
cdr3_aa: CASSQPTSREETQYF
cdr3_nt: TGCGCCAGCAGCCAGCCCACTTCGAGGGAAGAGACCCAGTACTTC

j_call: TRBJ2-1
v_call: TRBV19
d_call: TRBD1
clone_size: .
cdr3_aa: CASSLPRTGGTNEQFF
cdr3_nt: TGTGCCAGTAGTCTTCCCAGGACAGGGGGGACAAATGAGCAGTTCTTC

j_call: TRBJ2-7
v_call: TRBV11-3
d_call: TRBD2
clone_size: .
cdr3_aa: CASSHQTSGRYNEQYF
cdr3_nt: TGTGCCAGCAGCCATCAGACTAGCGGGAGATATAACGAGCAGTACTTC

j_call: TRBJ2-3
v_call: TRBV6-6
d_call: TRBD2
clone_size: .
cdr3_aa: CASRGTSWTDTQYF
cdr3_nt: TGTGCCAGCAGGGGGACTAGCTGGACAGATACGCAGTATTTT

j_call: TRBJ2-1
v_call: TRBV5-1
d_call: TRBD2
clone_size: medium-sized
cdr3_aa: CASSSGLAGSNNEQFF
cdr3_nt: TGCGCCAGCAGCTCTGGACTAGCGGGATCCAACAATGAGCAGTTCTTC